This T cell receptor (beta chain) was documented in a study of OX40 agonist ivuxolimab in advanced cancers. Study at large: Clinicians treated patients with ivuxolimab, an agonistic anti-OX40 (CD134) antibody. Study-wide points: Clonal expansion in partial responders at 0.1-3.0 mg/kg ranked among the lowest. Antigen specificity of clonally expanded peripheral T cells was not established. Researchers report that CD8+ T cells had, on average, more expanded clones than CD4+.

Using immunoSEQ multiplex PCR, the repertoire was profiled, and TCRdb retains in-frame clones only, with some absent. The table includes 30,000 or so clones, roughly 84% detected once. To note about this clone: Its antigen remains unknown.

CDR1 GTSNPN and CDR2 SVGIG come from the germline V gene (reference sequence). The CDR3 spans 15 residues. The J segment lost 5 bases and the V segment lost 0 bases, leaving 4 bases of the junction unmatched. This TCR was sampled from an adult with an advanced solid tumor such as melanoma, head and neck, liver or kidney cancer. The material sequenced was CD4+ or CD8+ T cells sorted from blood, taken in a trial of the OX40 agonist ivuxolimab. The V call is TRBV30, the J call TRBJ2-7; 13 positions match TRBD2. The CDR3 coding sequence is TGTGCCTGGAGTGTCGGACTAGCGGGAGACGACGAGCAGTACTTC. Translating it yields CAWSVGLAGDDEQYF. The full variable domain, completed using reference TRBV30 and TRBJ2-7, is SQTIHQWPATLVQPVGSPLSLECTVEGTSNPNLYWYRQAAGRGLQLLFYSVGIGQISSEVPQNLSASRPQDRQFILSSKKLLLSDSGFYLCAWSVGLAGDDEQYFGPGTRLTVT.